These 32 T cell receptor beta chains were sequenced from one sample in a study of technical replicates of blood from a few donors. Sequencing was performed with immunoSEQ multiplex PCR; in TCRdb, only in-frame clones are kept and a portion is missing. The sample contains 72,000 or so clones, roughly 94% of which appear only once. The sequencing input was T cells isolated from PBMCs. Receptors were obtained from a human donor in good health.

The chain uses TRBV7-6 and TRBJ1-5; D remains ambiguous. The germline V and J ends were trimmed by 0 bases and 4 bases, with 4 bases remaining between them. Germline CDR1 SGHVS, CDR2 FNYEAQ. This CDR3 spans 13 amino acids. The CDR3 sequence is CASSLATNQPQHF. The CDR3 nucleotides are TGTGCCAGCAGCTTAGCGACAAATCAGCCCCAGCATTTT.

This clone was detected only once. The rearrangement joins TRBV6-5 to TRBJ2-7; 9 nucleotides match TRBD2. CDR3 length: 14 residues. Trimming at V came to 5 bases and at J to 2 bases, leaving 4 bases not matched to a gene. Germline V CDR1 and CDR2: MNHEY, SVGAGI. The CDR3 DNA sequence: TGTGCCAGCAGTGGTAGCGGGAGTGCCTACGAGCAGTACTTC. Translated: CASSGSGSAYEQYF.

The chain uses TRBV4-3 and TRBJ2-2; a possible D gene is TRBD1 (5 bases). The CDR3 is made up of 16 amino acids. With 4 bases removed from V and 6 bases from J, the gap between germline ends came to 18 bases. Germline V gene lookup returns CDR1 LGHNA and CDR2 YSLEER. The CDR3 coding sequence is TGCGCCAGCAGCCCTGGGCCAGGGTTGTGGTCCGGGGAGCTGTTTTTT. Residues: CASSPGPGLWSGELFF.

The CDR3 is CASSYTGNTEAFF. The CDR3 nucleotides read TGTGCCAGCAGCTATACAGGGAACACTGAAGCTTTCTTT. The chain recombines TRBV9 with TRBJ1-1, with D tentatively TRBD1 (5 bases). The germline gives CDR1 SGDLS, CDR2 YYNGEE. Trimming took off 4 bases at V and 1 base at J, with 8 bases between the two ends. The CDR3 length is 13 residues.

This chain joins TRBV5-1 and TRBJ2-7; TRBD1 matches at 8 bases. The trim removed 0 bases at V and 5 bases at J, leaving 7 bases unmatched. Germline loops: CDR1 SGHRS, CDR2 YFSETQ. This CDR3 region has 15 residues. Here the CDR3 DNA reads TGCGCCAGCAGCTTGGGGACAGGGATTAGAAACGAGCAGTACTTC. Amino acids: CASSLGTGIRNEQYF. Using reference TRBV5-1 and TRBJ2-7 for the parts outside the CDR3, the full variable domain is KAGVTQTPRYLIKTRGQQVTLSCSPISGHRSVSWYQQTPGQGLQFLFEYFSETQRNKGNFPGRFSGRQFSNSRSEMNVSTLELGDSALYLCASSLGTGIRNEQYFGPGTRLTVT.

The chain is built from TRBV5-1 and TRBJ1-1, with D perhaps TRBD1 (5 bases). CDR3 length equals 16 residues. Trimming left V 2 bases short and J 2 bases short, with 16 bases between. Germline V gene data show CDR1 as SGHRS and CDR2 as YFSETQ. CDR3 DNA sequence: TGCGCCAGCAGCTTCTCGCCCGTCGGGGGAAACACTGAAGCTTTCTTT. This translates into CASSFSPVGGNTEAFF.

Here the CDR3 reads CATSRPPGQFYEQYF. The DNA of the CDR3 is TGTGCCACCAGCAGACCCCCGGGACAATTCTACGAGCAGTACTTC. The gene calls are TRBV15 and TRBJ2-7, with TRBD1 as a possible D gene (6 bases). This CDR3 region has 15 residues. Germline assignment: CDR1 LNHNV and CDR2 YYDKDF (reference sequence). Trimming removed 2 bases from V and 3 bases from J, with 14 bases in between.

This chain links TRBV28 with TRBJ2-1; D not resolved. The V and J ends lost 1 base and 4 bases respectively, with 8 bases between them. The germline CDR1 and CDR2 sequences are MDHEN and SYDVKM. The CDR3 runs to 14 residues. The CDR3 coding sequence is TGTGCCAGCAGTTTATCAGTCAGGTACAATGAGCAGTTCTTC. Its protein product is CASSLSVRYNEQFF. Drawing the rest from reference TRBV28 and TRBJ2-1, the complete variable domain is DVKVTQSSRYLVKRTGEKVFLECVQDMDHENMFWYRQDPGLGLRLIYFSYDVKMKEKGDIPEGYSVSREKKERFSLILESASTNQTSMYLCASSLSVRYNEQFFGPGTRLTVL.

The CDR3 protein is CASSPTGLAGGASTDTQYF. In nucleotides, the CDR3 is TGTGCCAGCAGCCCGACAGGACTAGCGGGAGGGGCTAGCACAGATACGCAGTATTTT. This sequence joins TRBV7-2 and TRBJ2-3; 15 bases are a match to TRBD2. V dropped 5 bases and J dropped 0; count of bases not matched to a gene: 9. This CDR3 comprises 19 residues. Germline V CDR1 and CDR2: SGHTA, FQGNSA.

This clone was picked up a small number of times. The V gene is TRBV2, the J gene TRBJ1-2, with D perhaps matching TRBD1 (6 bases). V dropped 11 bases and J dropped 4 bases, with 17 bases sitting between them. This CDR3 has 13 amino acids. Germline V gene sequence: CDR1 SNHLY, CDR2 FYNNEI. This CDR3 is CAARGQGRYGYTF. The CDR3 DNA is TGTGCCGCACGGGGCCAGGGGCGCTATGGCTACACCTTC.

The CDR3 bases are TGTGCCAGCAGTGCATACAACAGGGGATCCTACGAGCAGTACTTC. Protein product: CASSAYNRGSYEQYF. This chain joins TRBV6-5 and TRBJ2-7, with 7 bases fitting TRBD1. Germline V gene data show CDR1 as MNHEY and CDR2 as SVGAGI. J lost 1 base, V lost 5 bases, and 8 bases had no gene match. The CDR3 consists of 15 residues.

The CDR3 loop is CSVEETRNEQYF. CDR3 nucleotide sequence: TGCAGCGTTGAAGAGACAAGAAACGAGCAGTACTTC. This chain uses TRBV29-1 with TRBJ2-7; D gene uncertain. The CDR3 loop spans 12 amino acids. Germline assignment: CDR1 SQVTM and CDR2 ANQGSEA. V was clipped by 0 bases and J by 5 bases, with 8 bases between them.

The chain uses TRBV5-4 and TRBJ2-2, with 7 bases that match TRBD1. CDR1 SGHNT and CDR2 YYREEE come from the germline V gene (reference sequence). V gave up 7 bases and J gave up 1 base; unmatched junction bases: 13. CDR3 length equals 17 residues. CDR3 residues: CASSPDNRGGNTGELFF. DNA of the CDR3: TGTGCCAGCTCCCCCGATAACAGGGGCGGGAACACCGGGGAGCTGTTTTTT.

The gene calls are TRBV11-2 and TRBJ1-1; D unclear. The V gene lost 6 bases and the J gene lost 10 bases, with 9 bases spanning the gap. Germline loops: CDR1 SGHAT, CDR2 FQNNGV. The CDR3 spans 10 residues. The CDR3 DNA is TGTGCCAGCAGGGGAGTGGGAGCTTTCTTT. It specifies CASRGVGAFF.

The chain recombines TRBV2 with TRBJ2-7; tentative D call: TRBD1 (7 bases). Trimming took off 7 bases at V and 6 bases at J, with 19 bases between the two ends. The CDR3 extends over 14 amino acids. Germline-derived CDR1 and CDR2 are SNHLY and FYNNEI. The CDR3 nucleotides read TGTGCCAGCACCTGGGGGGACAGAGATAGCGAGCAGTACTTC. It specifies CASTWGDRDSEQYF.

This chain connects TRBV5-8 to TRBJ1-3, with a tentative D call TRBD1 (5 bases). CDR1 and CDR2 (germline): SGHTS, YDEGEE. The CDR3 is 16 residues long. Deletions cut 0 bases from V and 2 bases from J, with 12 bases between. CDR3 sequence reads: CASSLGPREAGNTIYF. The CDR3 bases are TGTGCCAGCAGCTTGGGGCCCAGGGAGGCTGGAAACACCATATATTTT.

The chain combines TRBV4-2 with TRBJ2-7, with 9 bases aligning to TRBD2. The V gene's germline CDR1 is LGHNA and CDR2 YNFKEQ. The V and J ends lost 0 bases and 7 bases, in that order; junction bases with no gene match: 10. This CDR3 is 16 amino acids long. The CDR3 bases are TGTGCCAGCAGCCAAGAGTTTGCGGGAGGGCCCGCTGAGCAGTACTTC. It codes for CASSQEFAGGPAEQYF.

In DNA, the CDR3 is TGTGCCAGCAGTTACTCTCGGAGGAACACTGAAGCTTTCTTT. This gives the protein CASSYSRRNTEAFF. The rearrangement links TRBV6-5 to TRBJ1-1; no clear D. Germline-derived CDR1 and CDR2 are MNHEY and SVGAGI. This CDR3 is built from 14 residues. With 0 bases removed from V and 1 base from J, the gap between germline ends came to 6 bases.

The CDR3: CASSPRQGYYEQYF. In DNA form, the CDR3 reads TGTGCCAGTAGTCCTAGACAGGGCTACTACGAGCAGTACTTC. The rearrangement uses TRBV19 and TRBJ2-7; 7 bases are a match to TRBD1. The germline gives CDR1 LNHDA, CDR2 SQIVND (reference sequence). The CDR3 covers 14 residues. The trim removed 5 bases at V and 3 bases at J, leaving 7 bases unmatched.

The chain uses TRBV7-9 and TRBJ2-2; TRBD1 aligns across 12 bases. This CDR3 has 18 amino acids. Germline lookup yields CDR1 SEHNR and CDR2 FQNEAQ (reference sequence). The junction had 2 bases not matched to a gene; V was cut back by 0 bases and J by 0 bases. CDR3 sequence reads: CASSLAGTGGPNTGELFF. CDR3 in DNA: TGTGCCAGCAGCTTAGCCGGGACAGGGGGCCCGAACACCGGGGAGCTGTTTTTT.

The chain combines TRBV10-1 with TRBJ1-1; possibly TRBD1 for D (5 bases). The germline V and J ends were trimmed by 2 bases and 6 bases, with 10 bases remaining between them. The CDR3 consists of 13 residues. Germline V lookup: CDR1 WNHNN, CDR2 SYGVQD (reference sequence). As DNA, the CDR3 is TGCGCCAGCAGTGAGCTGGGGCCGTCTGAAGCTTTCTTT. Protein sequence: CASSELGPSEAFF.

V gene TRBV19 combines with J gene TRBJ2-1; the D is unclear. The germline V gene has CDR1 LNHDA and CDR2 SQIVND (reference sequence). This CDR3 contains 14 residues. V gave up 7 bases and J gave up 7 bases, with 17 bases separating them. The CDR3 loop is CASINPGVVNEQFF. The CDR3 region has the DNA TGTGCCAGTATCAACCCCGGAGTAGTAAATGAGCAGTTCTTC.

The chain combines TRBV5-5 with TRBJ2-3, with a tentative D call TRBD2 (5 bases). V was trimmed by 4 bases and J by 4 bases, leaving 19 bases between them. The germline gives CDR1 SGHKS, CDR2 YYEKEE (reference sequence). The CDR3 loop spans 16 amino acids. CDR3 sequence reads: CASSPTPRDMADTQYF. The CDR3 DNA reads TGTGCCAGCAGCCCAACCCCGAGGGATATGGCAGATACGCAGTATTTT.

The chain employs TRBV6-1 and TRBJ2-7, with 9 bases fitting TRBD2. The germline CDR1 and CDR2 sequences are MNHNS and SASEGT. V was clipped by 4 bases and J by 2 bases; unmatched bases: 12. CDR3 size: 17 residues. CDR3 sequence: CASSVFGGASGTYEQYF. In nucleotides, the CDR3 is TGTGCCAGCAGTGTCTTCGGAGGGGCTAGCGGGACCTACGAGCAGTACTTC.

V usage is TRBV28 and J usage is TRBJ2-4, with 7 bases that match TRBD2. This CDR3 contains 15 residues. CDR1 and CDR2 from the germline V gene are MDHEN and SYDVKM. After removal of 3 bases from V and 0 bases from J, the junction contained 2 bases not matched to a gene. The CDR3 loop is CASSFSGLAKNIQYF. CDR3 DNA sequence: TGTGCCAGCAGTTTTAGCGGGCTAGCCAAAAACATTCAGTACTTC.

The chain carries TRBV9 and TRBJ2-3; 10 nucleotides align to TRBD2. The CDR3 spans 16 residues. The V segment lost 4 bases and the J segment 3 bases; nucleotides outside the gene matches: 8. Per germline, CDR1 SGDLS and CDR2 YYNGEE. CDR3 in DNA: TGTGCCAGCAGCCCGCTAGCGGGAGCTGGTACAGATACGCAGTATTTT. This codes for CASSPLAGAGTDTQYF.

This sequence joins TRBV13 and TRBJ1-2; TRBD1 matches 9 bases. This CDR3 spans 15 amino acids. The V and J ends lost 3 bases and 6 bases, in that order; junction bases with no gene match: 8. Germline loops: CDR1 PRHDT, CDR2 FYEKMQ (reference sequence). CDR3 DNA sequence: TGTGCCAGCAGCTTGTTTACGGGGACAGGGAATGGCTACACCTTC. The encoded protein is CASSLFTGTGNGYTF.

This rearrangement joins TRBV11-3 to TRBJ1-1, with 9 bases lining up with TRBD1. This CDR3 is built from 15 residues. The trim removed 2 bases at V and 5 bases at J, leaving 6 bases unmatched. Germline values: CDR1 SGHNT, CDR2 YENEEA. Here the CDR3 DNA reads TGTGCCAGCAGCTTAACCCGGGACAGGGTAACTGAAGCTTTCTTT. This sequence encodes CASSLTRDRVTEAFF.

CDR3 protein: CASSLYQGAYGYTF. CDR3 coding DNA: TGTGCCAGCAGTTTATACCAGGGGGCTTATGGCTACACCTTC. V and J are TRBV27 and TRBJ1-2; 8 bases are shared with TRBD1. The germline gives CDR1 MNHEY, CDR2 SMNVEV (reference sequence). The V segment lost 1 base and the J segment 5 bases; nucleotides outside the gene matches: 3. CDR3 length: 14 amino acids.

V gene TRBV28 combines with J gene TRBJ2-2; 10 bases map to TRBD2. The junction had 8 bases not matched to a gene; V was cut back by 3 bases and J by 7 bases. This CDR3 is 16 amino acids long. Germline V gene lookup returns CDR1 MDHEN and CDR2 SYDVKM. DNA of the CDR3: TGTGCCAGCAGTTTTCTGTCTAGCGGGAGTGGCGGGGAGCTGTTTTTT. Its translation is CASSFLSSGSGGELFF.

The chain carries TRBV29-1 and TRBJ2-3; D may be TRBD1 (6 bases). The CDR3 extends over 13 amino acids. Per germline, CDR1 SQVTM and CDR2 ANQGSEA. Trimming left V 4 bases short and J 5 bases short, with 13 bases between. For the CDR3, the DNA is TGCAGCGTTGGTTCCAGGGGTGGAGATACGCAGTATTTT. This codes for CSVGSRGGDTQYF.

The V call is TRBV11-2, the J call TRBJ2-3; TRBD2 aligns across 10 bases. CDR1 is SGHAT, CDR2 FQNNGV, per germline. V lost 7 bases, J lost 5 bases, and 9 bases stayed unmatched. This CDR3 is 15 amino acids long. The CDR3 bases are TGTGCCAGCAACTTCCTAGCGGGAGCTGGAGATACGCAGTATTTT. This encodes CASNFLAGAGDTQYF.